This paragraph reports one T cell receptor (beta chain). As yet, its antigen is unknown. The entry originates in a study of Ad26.COV2.S vaccination and SARS-CoV-2 variants. General study points: The TCR-based breadth and depth measures might underestimate overall T cell responses.

Here immunoSEQ multiplex PCR was the method, and the copy in TCRdb shows in-frame clones only, minus some. The sample shows about 320,000 clones, around 83% of them seen only once. Indicated treatment: roughly 19 received Ad26.COV2.S at low or high dose, single or two shots; 5 received placebo; per-sample allocation not given. Collection of the samples took place on day 63 after the first injection of vaccine or placebo. The CDR3 runs to 12 residues. Germline values: CDR1 WNHNN, CDR2 SYGVQD (reference sequence). The V gene lost 2 bases and the J gene lost 5 bases, with 3 bases spanning the gap. The source of this sequence is a person aged 18-65 years who received the Ad26.COV2.S COVID-19 vaccine or a placebo. The V gene is TRBV10-1, the J gene TRBJ2-2, with D unclear. The sample in question was peripheral blood, obtained in a trial of Ad26.COV2.S vaccine versus placebo. The CDR3 is CASSEGTGELFF. CDR3 DNA sequence: TGCGCCAGCAGTGAGGGAACCGGGGAGCTGTTTTTT.